The 17 T cell receptor beta chains below come from one sample, sequenced in a study of Ad26.COV2.S vaccination and SARS-CoV-2 variants (dated by TCRdb to the early 2020s). Libraries came from the immunoSEQ multiplex PCR assay. TCRdb provides this immuneACCESS table in a form limited to in-frame rearrangements. Some clones are lacking; in checked studies, under half of them reflect an unresolved V gene, and why the rest are absent is not known. The sample table contains some 340,000 clones; only one count was recorded for around four fifths of them. The top ten constitute 2.1% of the sample. Taken with the paper, the label for treatment or condition translates to: around 19 received Ad26.COV2.S at low or high dose, single or two shots; about 5 received placebo; per-sample allocation not given. For vaccine and placebo recipients, the sequenced repertoires came from samples collected on day 63 after the first injection.

The source was peripheral blood, collected in a trial of Ad26.COV2.S vaccine versus placebo. These receptor sequences come from a person aged 18 to 65 who received the Ad26.COV2.S COVID-19 vaccine or a placebo.

The rearrangement joins TRBV5-1 to TRBJ2-7; D is uncertain. This CDR3 is built from 14 residues. Germline V lookup: CDR1 SGHRS, CDR2 YFSETQ. The V end was cut by 4 bases, the J end by 2 bases, with 13 bases between. The CDR3 sequence: CASSPEAGPYEQYF. CDR3 coding DNA: TGCGCCAGCAGCCCAGAGGCCGGACCCTACGAGCAGTACTTC.

The chain employs TRBV6-6 and TRBJ1-1; 7 nucleotides align to TRBD1. The CDR3 sequence is 15 residues long. Germline CDR1 is MNHNY and CDR2 is SVGAGI (reference sequence). Trimming took 6 bases from V and 5 from J; bases not matched to a gene: 12. The CDR3 sequence: CASRHHGTVKTEAFF. The DNA for the CDR3 is TGTGCCAGCAGGCACCACGGGACAGTCAAGACTGAAGCTTTCTTT.

The chain links TRBV7-9 to TRBJ1-4, with 7 bases that match TRBD1. V lost 5 bases, J lost 4 bases, and 7 bases stayed unmatched. Germline V gives CDR1 SEHNR, CDR2 FQNEAQ (reference sequence). The CDR3 spans 15 residues. Here the CDR3 DNA reads TGTGCCAGCAGCCCATCTACAGGGGTTAATGAAAAACTGTTTTTT. It yields the protein CASSPSTGVNEKLFF.

CDR3 amino acids: CASSPDRGRNEQFF. CDR3 nucleotide sequence: TGTGCCAGCTCACCGGACAGGGGGCGCAATGAGCAGTTCTTC. The chain recombines TRBV18 with TRBJ2-1; TRBD1 matches 11 bases. Germline V CDR1 and CDR2: KGHSH, LQKENI. The V gene end was trimmed by 3 bases and the J gene end by 6 bases; junction bases not matched to a gene: 1. The CDR3 length is 14 residues.

This clone was detected a few times. CDR3 in DNA: TGTGCCAGCAGTTACGGGGGGGTCTACGAGCAGTACTTC. Translated, it gives CASSYGGVYEQYF. This chain joins TRBV6-6 and TRBJ2-7; TRBD2 matches 7 bases. CDR1 and CDR2 from the germline V gene are MNHNY and SVGAGI (reference sequence). Trimming at V came to 2 bases and at J to 3 bases, leaving 1 base not matched to a gene. CDR3 length: 13 residues.

In its sample, this clone was seen a few times. The chain carries TRBV27 and TRBJ1-5; D ambiguous. Germline V lookup: CDR1 MNHEY, CDR2 SMNVEV (reference sequence). V was shortened by 5 bases and J by 2 bases, with 7 bases between the two germline ends. This CDR3 region has 13 residues. The CDR3 nucleotides are TGTGCCAGCAGTCCCCGAGGCAATCAGCCCCAGCATTTT. It specifies CASSPRGNQPQHF.

This clone turned up a few times. J is TRBJ1-1 and V is TRBV19, with a possible D match to TRBD1 (5 bases). This CDR3 has 15 residues. V gave up 4 bases and J gave up 1 base, with 13 bases separating them. The V gene's germline CDR1 is LNHDA and CDR2 SQIVND (reference sequence). The CDR3 region has the DNA TGTGCCAGTAGTAAGCCAGGGCAATGGAACACTGAAGCTTTCTTT. Translation: CASSKPGQWNTEAFF.

The rearrangement joins TRBV5-1 to TRBJ2-5; maybe TRBD2 (6 bases). Trimming cost V 4 bases and J 5 bases, with 18 bases left between them. CDR1 is SGHRS and CDR2 is YFSETQ in the germline V gene. The CDR3 spans 15 residues. Here the CDR3 reads CASSPEGAGWETQYF. CDR3 DNA: TGCGCCAGCAGCCCGGAGGGCGCAGGGTGGGAGACCCAGTACTTC.

This rearrangement joins TRBV7-6 to TRBJ1-2; D may be TRBD1 (6 bases). V gave up 5 bases and J gave up 1 base, with 17 bases separating them. Germline CDR1 SGHVS, CDR2 FNYEAQ. This CDR3 region has 16 residues. CDR3 DNA: TGTGCCAGCAGCAGACTACGCCCGGACAGTAACTATGGCTACACCTTC. This gives the protein CASSRLRPDSNYGYTF.

This chain links TRBV7-6 with TRBJ2-3, with D possibly matching TRBD1 (6 bases). Germline V gives CDR1 SGHVS, CDR2 FNYEAQ. The CDR3 length is 15 residues. Trimming pared 5 bases from V and 5 bases from J, leaving 17 bases between. The CDR3 DNA follows: TGTGCCAGCAGCCAGACGTGGGGGCCGGTAGATACGCAGTATTTT. It codes for CASSQTWGPVDTQYF.

This chain connects TRBV7-2 to TRBJ2-1; either TRBD1 or TRBD2 may fit D (5 bases each). Trimming removed 2 bases at V and 2 bases at J, with 13 bases between. The length of the CDR3 is 16 residues. Germline lookup yields CDR1 SGHTA and CDR2 FQGNSA. The CDR3 DNA is TGTGCCAGCAGCTTAATGATAGGGACCACCTACAATGAGCAGTTCTTC. Protein: CASSLMIGTTYNEQFF.

This chain uses TRBV28 with TRBJ1-2; no clear D gene. Trimming took off 3 bases at V and 7 bases at J, with 15 bases between the two ends. This CDR3 is built from 14 residues. Germline CDR1 reads MDHEN; CDR2 reads SYDVKM. The CDR3 DNA reads TGTGCCAGCAGTTTCCGTACAGAGGCGCGTGGCTACACCTTC. This encodes CASSFRTEARGYTF.

CDR3 residues: CASSFYGGTDTQYF. In DNA, the CDR3 is TGTGCCAGCAGCTTTTACGGGGGCACAGATACGCAGTATTTT. This chain links TRBV11-2 with TRBJ2-3; perhaps TRBD2 as D (5 bases). The CDR3 has 14 amino acids. CDR1 SGHAT and CDR2 FQNNGV come from the germline V gene. Trimming removed 3 bases at V and 1 base at J, with 8 bases between.

The rearrangement uses TRBV5-1 and TRBJ2-7; 7 nucleotides agree with TRBD1. From germline, CDR1 is SGHRS and CDR2 YFSETQ. V was clipped by 2 bases and J by 0 bases; unmatched bases: 5. This CDR3 is built from 15 residues. The CDR3 DNA reads as TGCGCCAGCAGCTTAGGGGGCAGAAGCTCCTACGAGCAGTACTTC. Protein product: CASSLGGRSSYEQYF. The variable domain in full, completed from reference TRBV5-1 and TRBJ2-7, reads KAGVTQTPRYLIKTRGQQVTLSCSPISGHRSVSWYQQTPGQGLQFLFEYFSETQRNKGNFPGRFSGRQFSNSRSEMNVSTLELGDSALYLCASSLGGRSSYEQYFGPGTRLTVT.

The chain links TRBV3-1 (or the pseudogene TRBV3-2) to TRBJ2-7; a weak D match, TRBD1 (5 bases). V was shortened by 1 base and J by 5 bases, with 15 bases between the two germline ends. This CDR3 comprises 15 residues. CDR1 LGHDT and CDR2 YNNKEL come from the germline V gene (reference sequence). CDR3 in DNA: TGTGCCAGCAGCCAAGTAGGGGTCAGGTCCCACGAGCAGTACTTC. It specifies CASSQVGVRSHEQYF.

The rearrangement joins TRBV7-9 to TRBJ2-2, with TRBD1 identical over 11 bases. V trimming: 5 bases; J trimming: 4 bases; junction bases outside the gene matches: 6. CDR3 length: 16 amino acids. Germline CDR1 and CDR2: SEHNR and FQNEAQ (reference sequence). CDR3 amino acids: CASSPRDRGVTGELFF. Here the CDR3 DNA reads TGTGCCAGCAGCCCCCGGGACAGGGGGGTCACCGGGGAGCTGTTTTTT.

The V and J genes are TRBV7-9 and TRBJ1-2, with a possible D match to TRBD1 (6 bases). Germline V gene data show CDR1 as SEHNR and CDR2 as FQNEAQ (reference sequence). V lost 0 bases to trimming and J lost 8 bases, with 10 bases between them. The CDR3 is 13 residues long. CDR3 nucleotide sequence: TGTGCCAGCAGCTTAGCGGCAGGGGACGGCTACACCTTC. Translation gives CASSLAAGDGYTF.